These T cell receptor beta chains were read from a single sample in a study of Graves' ophthalmopathy and Graves' hyperthyroidism. One entry per CDR3 protein results from TCRdb running MiXCR on the multiplex PCR reads. The profile shows around 1,000,000 distinct CDR3 sequences, less than 45% of them singletons. The specimen was peripheral blood or thyroid tissue (not recorded which). All receptors come from an adult man with Graves' hyperthyroidism. Each CDR3 is given with its conserved first and last residue. Fields, in order: J gene, D gene, clone size, V gene, CDR3 length, CDR3 DNA, CDR3 protein. D genes are given only for firm matches. For some rows the clone size is stated as once, few or many, or as a class when expanded; others skip it.

J gene: TRBJ2-7; D gene: TRBD1; clone size: many; V gene: TRBV20-1; CDR3 length: 14; CDR3 DNA: TGCAGTGCTAGGGTCGGACAGGGTATCTACGAGCAGTACTTC; CDR3 protein: CSARVGQGIYEQYF
J gene: TRBJ2-7; D gene: TRBD1; clone size: many; V gene: TRBV5-1; CDR3 length: 15; CDR3 DNA: TGCGCCAGCAGCGAACGACGGACAGGGGGCTACGAGCAGTACTTC; CDR3 protein: CASSERRTGGYEQYF
J gene: TRBJ2-2; D gene: NA; clone size: NA; V gene: TRBV7-9; CDR3 length: 14; CDR3 DNA: TGTGCCAGCAGCTCGGCTATACCCCCCGGGGAGCTGCTTTTT; CDR3 protein: CASSSAIPPGELLF
J gene: TRBJ1-5; D gene: NA; clone size: NA; V gene: TRBV6-5; CDR3 length: 13; CDR3 DNA: TGTGCCAGCAGTTACGACCAATTTCAGCCCCAGCATTTT; CDR3 protein: CASSYDQFQPQHF
J gene: TRBJ2-5; D gene: NA; clone size: NA; V gene: TRBV4-1; CDR3 length: 15; CDR3 DNA: TGCGCCAGCAGCCTTACGGGGGATTCGAGTCAGCCCCAGTACTTC; CDR3 protein: CASSLTGDSSQPQYF
J gene: TRBJ2-7; D gene: TRBD1; clone size: few; V gene: TRBV6-6; CDR3 length: 14; CDR3 DNA: TGTGCCAGCAGTTACGCGCAGGGGGCTTGGGAGCAGTACTTC; CDR3 protein: CASSYAQGAWEQYF
J gene: TRBJ2-2; D gene: TRBD1; clone size: NA; V gene: TRBV11-2; CDR3 length: 16; CDR3 DNA: TGTGCCAGCAGCCCGGGGGACAGGCGATACACCGGGGAGCTGTTTTTT; CDR3 protein: CASSPGDRRYTGELFF
J gene: TRBJ2-5; D gene: TRBD2; clone size: NA; V gene: TRBV7-2; CDR3 length: 15; CDR3 DNA: TGTGCCAGCAGCATGACTAGCGGGAGTCGCGAGACCCAGTACTTC; CDR3 protein: CASSMTSGSRETQYF
J gene: TRBJ2-7; D gene: NA; clone size: NA; V gene: TRBV12-5; CDR3 length: 13; CDR3 DNA: TGTACCAGCAGCCCTGACGGGACCTACGAGCAGTACTTC; CDR3 protein: CTSSPDGTYEQYF
J gene: TRBJ1-4; D gene: NA; clone size: NA; V gene: TRBV7-9; CDR3 length: 15; CDR3 DNA: NA; CDR3 protein: CASSSGRQEEKNCFF
J gene: TRBJ2-7; D gene: TRBD1; clone size: NA; V gene: TRBV11-2; CDR3 length: 15; CDR3 DNA: TGTGCCAGCAGCTTATACAGGGGAGCCTCCTACGAGCAGTACTTC; CDR3 protein: CASSLYRGASYEQYF
J gene: TRBJ2-7; D gene: NA; clone size: NA; V gene: TRBV7-6; CDR3 length: 15; CDR3 DNA: TGTGCCAGCAGCTCCTCACAGGGACTTCTGTACGAGCAGTACTTC; CDR3 protein: CASSSSQGLLYEQYF
J gene: TRBJ2-7; D gene: NA; clone size: many; V gene: TRBV25-1; CDR3 length: 14; CDR3 DNA: TGTGCCAGCAGTGTTGAGGACAGCTCCTACGAGCAGTACTTC; CDR3 protein: CASSVEDSSYEQYF
J gene: TRBJ2-5; D gene: NA; clone size: once; V gene: TRBV15; CDR3 length: 17; CDR3 DNA: TGTGCCACCAGCGGACCGAAATGGGGGGCCGATGAAGAGACCCAGTACTTC; CDR3 protein: CATSGPKWGADEETQYF
J gene: TRBJ1-6; D gene: NA; clone size: few; V gene: TRBV6-2/TRBV6-3; CDR3 length: 14; CDR3 DNA: TGTGCCAGCAGCCCGGAATACCTTTCGTCACCCCTCCACTTT; CDR3 protein: CASSPEYLSSPLHF
J gene: TRBJ2-7; D gene: TRBD1; clone size: many; V gene: TRBV29-1; CDR3 length: 13; CDR3 DNA: TGCAGCGTTCGACAGGGGTTTGGGTACGAGCAGTACTTC; CDR3 protein: CSVRQGFGYEQYF
J gene: TRBJ1-4; D gene: NA; clone size: NA; V gene: TRBV7-2; CDR3 length: 14; CDR3 DNA: TGTGCCACCCAGGCCGGGACGACTAATGAAAAACTGTTTTTT; CDR3 protein: CATQAGTTNEKLFF
J gene: TRBJ1-1; D gene: TRBD1; clone size: few; V gene: TRBV25-1; CDR3 length: 15; CDR3 DNA: TGTGCTAGACTAGAGGCAGGGGGAGGTAGCACTGAAGCTTTCTTT; CDR3 protein: CARLEAGGGSTEAFF
J gene: TRBJ2-7; D gene: NA; clone size: NA; V gene: TRBV29-1; CDR3 length: 12; CDR3 DNA: TGCAGCGTAAAAACAGGGATCCACGAGCAGTACTTC; CDR3 protein: CSVKTGIHEQYF
J gene: TRBJ1-6; D gene: TRBD1; clone size: many; V gene: TRBV29-1; CDR3 length: 15; CDR3 DNA: TGCAGCGTTTCGACAGGGGGCTCCTATAATTCACCCCTCCACTTT; CDR3 protein: CSVSTGGSYNSPLHF
J gene: TRBJ1-6; D gene: TRBD1; clone size: few; V gene: TRBV15; CDR3 length: 13; CDR3 DNA: TGTGCCACCGAGAGGGACAGGGGTTCACCCCTCCACTTT; CDR3 protein: CATERDRGSPLHF
J gene: TRBJ1-6; D gene: NA; clone size: NA; V gene: TRBV7-9; CDR3 length: 14; CDR3 DNA: TGTGCCAGCAGCCACCCTGGGCTTAATTCACCCCTCCACTTT; CDR3 protein: CASSHPGLNSPLHF
J gene: TRBJ2-7; D gene: TRBD2; clone size: many; V gene: TRBV5-6; CDR3 length: 14; CDR3 DNA: TGTGCCAGCAGCTTGTACGGGCCGGGGAGGGGGCAGTACTTC; CDR3 protein: CASSLYGPGRGQYF
J gene: TRBJ1-5; D gene: TRBD1; clone size: many; V gene: TRBV15; CDR3 length: 17; CDR3 DNA: TGTGCCACCAGCAGGAATGGAGGACAGGGGTTCAATCAGCCCCAGCATTTT; CDR3 protein: CATSRNGGQGFNQPQHF
J gene: TRBJ1-4; D gene: NA; clone size: many; V gene: TRBV5-4; CDR3 length: 13; CDR3 DNA: TGTGCCAGCAGCCGTCCGGACGGTGAAAAACTGTTTTTT; CDR3 protein: CASSRPDGEKLFF
J gene: TRBJ2-7; D gene: TRBD2; clone size: few; V gene: TRBV20-1; CDR3 length: 18; CDR3 DNA: TGCAGTGCTCCGAATTTAGCGGGAGGGACCCGATCGGCCTACGAGCAGTACTTC; CDR3 protein: CSAPNLAGGTRSAYEQYF
J gene: TRBJ1-2; D gene: NA; clone size: few; V gene: TRBV6-2/TRBV6-3; CDR3 length: 15; CDR3 DNA: TGTGCCAGCAGTTACGACGACAAGGGGCACTATGGCTACACCTTC; CDR3 protein: CASSYDDKGHYGYTF
J gene: TRBJ2-5; D gene: TRBD2; clone size: NA; V gene: TRBV27; CDR3 length: 15; CDR3 DNA: TGTGCCAGCAGTTTCTCCGGGGGGTCGTTGGAGACCCAGTACTTC; CDR3 protein: CASSFSGGSLETQYF
J gene: TRBJ1-1; D gene: NA; clone size: few; V gene: TRBV9; CDR3 length: 15; CDR3 DNA: TGTGCCAGCAGCGTCGGACCCGTTCCGACAACTGAAGCTTTCTTT; CDR3 protein: CASSVGPVPTTEAFF
J gene: TRBJ1-3; D gene: TRBD1; clone size: NA; V gene: TRBV7-9; CDR3 length: 15; CDR3 DNA: TGTGCCAGCAGCTCTCCGACAGGGATTGGAAACACCATATATTTT; CDR3 protein: CASSSPTGIGNTIYF
J gene: TRBJ2-2; D gene: NA; clone size: many; V gene: TRBV10-3; CDR3 length: 14; CDR3 DNA: TGTGCCATCACCCAAGGACCTAACACCGGGGAGCTGTTTTTT; CDR3 protein: CAITQGPNTGELFF
J gene: TRBJ1-2; D gene: NA; clone size: many; V gene: TRBV14; CDR3 length: 15; CDR3 DNA: TGTGCCAGCAGCCAACGGCGGGGGGCGGCCTATGGCTACACCTTC; CDR3 protein: CASSQRRGAAYGYTF
J gene: TRBJ2-7; D gene: NA; clone size: few; V gene: TRBV4-1; CDR3 length: 15; CDR3 DNA: TGCGCCAGCAGCCAAGATCCGGCAGGGGCTAAGGAGCAGTACTTC; CDR3 protein: CASSQDPAGAKEQYF
J gene: TRBJ1-2; D gene: TRBD1; clone size: NA; V gene: TRBV10-3; CDR3 length: 17; CDR3 DNA: TGTGCCAGCAGTTACAGGGGGGGTATGGTGCCTAACTATGGCTACACCTTC; CDR3 protein: CASSYRGGMVPNYGYTF
J gene: TRBJ1-4; D gene: TRBD1; clone size: many; V gene: TRBV15; CDR3 length: 13; CDR3 DNA: TGTGCCACTAGTACAGGGGTACTCGAAAAACTGTTTTTT; CDR3 protein: CATSTGVLEKLFF
J gene: TRBJ2-2; D gene: NA; clone size: NA; V gene: TRBV5-1; CDR3 length: 16; CDR3 DNA: TGCGCCAGCAGCTTATTCCGGGGTAGAAGCACCGGGGAGCTGTTTTTT; CDR3 protein: CASSLFRGRSTGELFF
J gene: TRBJ1-4; D gene: NA; clone size: NA; V gene: TRBV7-2; CDR3 length: 14; CDR3 DNA: TGTGCCAGCAGCATTGGGGCTAGAGGAATTGAACTGTTTTTT; CDR3 protein: CASSIGARGIELFF
J gene: TRBJ1-2; D gene: NA; clone size: NA; V gene: TRBV10-3; CDR3 length: 10; CDR3 DNA: TGTGCCATCGCGTGGGACAGCTACACCTTC; CDR3 protein: CAIAWDSYTF